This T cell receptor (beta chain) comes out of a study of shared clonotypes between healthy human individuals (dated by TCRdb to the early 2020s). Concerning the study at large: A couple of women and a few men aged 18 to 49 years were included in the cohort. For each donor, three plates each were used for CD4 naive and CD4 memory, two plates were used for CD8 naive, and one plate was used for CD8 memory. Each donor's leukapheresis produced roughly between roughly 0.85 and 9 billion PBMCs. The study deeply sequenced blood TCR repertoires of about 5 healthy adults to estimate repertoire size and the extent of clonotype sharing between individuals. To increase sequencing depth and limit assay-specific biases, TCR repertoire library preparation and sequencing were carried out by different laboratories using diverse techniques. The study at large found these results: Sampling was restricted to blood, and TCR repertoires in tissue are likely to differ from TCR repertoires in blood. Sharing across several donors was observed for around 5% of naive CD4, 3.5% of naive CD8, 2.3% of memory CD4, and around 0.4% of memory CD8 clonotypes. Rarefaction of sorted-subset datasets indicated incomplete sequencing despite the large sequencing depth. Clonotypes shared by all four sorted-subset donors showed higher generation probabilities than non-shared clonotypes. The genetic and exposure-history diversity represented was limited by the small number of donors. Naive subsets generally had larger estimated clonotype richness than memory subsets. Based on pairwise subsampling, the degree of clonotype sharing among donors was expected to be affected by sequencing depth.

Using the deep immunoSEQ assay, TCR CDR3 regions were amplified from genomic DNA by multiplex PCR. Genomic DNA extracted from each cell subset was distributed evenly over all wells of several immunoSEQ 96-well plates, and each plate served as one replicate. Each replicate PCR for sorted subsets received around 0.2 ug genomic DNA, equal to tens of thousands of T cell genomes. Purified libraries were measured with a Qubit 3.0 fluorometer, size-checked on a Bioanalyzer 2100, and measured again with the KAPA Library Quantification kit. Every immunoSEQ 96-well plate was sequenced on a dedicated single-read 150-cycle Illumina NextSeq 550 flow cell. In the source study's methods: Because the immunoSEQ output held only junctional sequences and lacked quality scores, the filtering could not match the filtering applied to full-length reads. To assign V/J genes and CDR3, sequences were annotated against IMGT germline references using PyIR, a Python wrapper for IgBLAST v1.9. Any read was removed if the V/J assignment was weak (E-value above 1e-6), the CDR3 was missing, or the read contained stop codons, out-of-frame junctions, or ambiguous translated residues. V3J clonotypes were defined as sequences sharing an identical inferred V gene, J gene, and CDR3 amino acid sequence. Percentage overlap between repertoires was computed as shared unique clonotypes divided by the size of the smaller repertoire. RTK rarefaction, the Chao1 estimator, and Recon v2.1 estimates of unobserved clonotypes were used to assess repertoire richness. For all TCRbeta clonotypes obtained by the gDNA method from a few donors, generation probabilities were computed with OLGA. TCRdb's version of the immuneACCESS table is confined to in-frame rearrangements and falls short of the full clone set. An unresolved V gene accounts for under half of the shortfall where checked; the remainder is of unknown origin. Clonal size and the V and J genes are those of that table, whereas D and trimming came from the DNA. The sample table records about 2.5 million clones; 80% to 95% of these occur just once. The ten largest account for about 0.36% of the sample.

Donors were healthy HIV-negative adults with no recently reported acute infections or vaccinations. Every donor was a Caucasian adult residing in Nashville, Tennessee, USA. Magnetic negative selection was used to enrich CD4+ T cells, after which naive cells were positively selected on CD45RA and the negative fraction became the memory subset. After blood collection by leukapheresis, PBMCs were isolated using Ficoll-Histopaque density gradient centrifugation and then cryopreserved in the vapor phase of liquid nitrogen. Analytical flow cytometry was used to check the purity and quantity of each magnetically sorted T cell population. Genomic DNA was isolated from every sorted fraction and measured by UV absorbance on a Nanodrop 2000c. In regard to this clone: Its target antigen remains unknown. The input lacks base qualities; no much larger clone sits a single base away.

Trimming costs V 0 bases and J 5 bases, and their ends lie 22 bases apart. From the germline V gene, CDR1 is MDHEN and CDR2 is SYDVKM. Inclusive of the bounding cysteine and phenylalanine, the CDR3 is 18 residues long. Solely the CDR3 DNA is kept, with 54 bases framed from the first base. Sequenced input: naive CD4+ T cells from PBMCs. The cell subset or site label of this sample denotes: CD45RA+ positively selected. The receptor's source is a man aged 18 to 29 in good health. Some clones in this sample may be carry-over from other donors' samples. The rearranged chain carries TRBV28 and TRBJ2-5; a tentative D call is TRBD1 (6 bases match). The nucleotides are TGTGCCAGCAGTTTATGGGGAGTTGGGGGCGTCCGTTGGGAGACCCAGTACTTC. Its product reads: CASSLWGVGGVRWETQYF.